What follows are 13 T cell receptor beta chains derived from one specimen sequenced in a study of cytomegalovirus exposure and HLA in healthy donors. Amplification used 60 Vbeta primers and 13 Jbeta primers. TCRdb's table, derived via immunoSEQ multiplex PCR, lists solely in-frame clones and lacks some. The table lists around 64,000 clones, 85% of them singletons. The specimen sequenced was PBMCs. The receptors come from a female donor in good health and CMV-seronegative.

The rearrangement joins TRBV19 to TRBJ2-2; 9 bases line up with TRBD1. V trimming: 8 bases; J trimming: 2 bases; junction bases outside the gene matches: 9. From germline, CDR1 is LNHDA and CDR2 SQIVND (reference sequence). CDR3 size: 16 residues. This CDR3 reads CASALRDRVNTGELFF. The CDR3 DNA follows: TGTGCCAGTGCTCTAAGGGACAGGGTTAACACCGGGGAGCTGTTTTTT.

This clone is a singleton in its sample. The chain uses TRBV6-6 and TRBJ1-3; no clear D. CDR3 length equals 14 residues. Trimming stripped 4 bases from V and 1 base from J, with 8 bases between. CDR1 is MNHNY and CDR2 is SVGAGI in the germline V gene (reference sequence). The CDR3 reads CASSSKRSGNTIYF. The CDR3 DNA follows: TGTGCCAGCAGTTCTAAGAGGTCTGGAAACACCATATATTTT.

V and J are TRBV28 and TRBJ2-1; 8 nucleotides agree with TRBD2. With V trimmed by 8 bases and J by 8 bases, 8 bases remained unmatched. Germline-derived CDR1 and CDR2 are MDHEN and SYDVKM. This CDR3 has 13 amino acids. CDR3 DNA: TGTGCCAGCCGGGGGGGCGTGGGCGATGAGCAGTTCTTC. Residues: CASRGGVGDEQFF.

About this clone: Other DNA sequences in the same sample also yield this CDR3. For the CDR3, the DNA is TGTGCCAGCAGCGGGACAGGGGGCAATCAGCCCCAGCATTTT. This gives the protein CASSGTGGNQPQHF. The chain carries TRBV2 and TRBJ1-5; TRBD1 matches at 10 bases. Germline values: CDR1 SNHLY, CDR2 FYNNEI. The CDR3 has 14 residues. The J segment lost 2 bases and the V segment lost 6 bases, leaving 1 base of the junction unmatched.

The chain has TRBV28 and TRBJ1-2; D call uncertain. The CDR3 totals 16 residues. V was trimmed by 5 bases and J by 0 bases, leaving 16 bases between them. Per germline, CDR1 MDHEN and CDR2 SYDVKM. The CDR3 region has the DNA TGTGCCAGCAGTGTGGCCTGGGCAGCTGCTAACTATGGCTACACCTTC. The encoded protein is CASSVAWAAANYGYTF.

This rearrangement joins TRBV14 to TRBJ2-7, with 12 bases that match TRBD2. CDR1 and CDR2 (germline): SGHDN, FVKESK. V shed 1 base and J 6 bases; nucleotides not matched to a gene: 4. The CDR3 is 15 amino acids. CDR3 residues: CASSQGLAGAGEQYF. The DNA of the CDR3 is TGTGCCAGCAGCCAAGGACTAGCGGGAGCCGGCGAGCAGTACTTC.

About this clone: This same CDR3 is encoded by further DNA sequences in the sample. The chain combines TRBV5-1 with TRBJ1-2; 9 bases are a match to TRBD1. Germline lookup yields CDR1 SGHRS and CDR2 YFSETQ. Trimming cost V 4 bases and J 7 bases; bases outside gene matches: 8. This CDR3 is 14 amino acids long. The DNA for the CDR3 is TGCGCCAGCAGCAGGGGACAGGGAGATGTTGGCTACACCTTC. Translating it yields CASSRGQGDVGYTF. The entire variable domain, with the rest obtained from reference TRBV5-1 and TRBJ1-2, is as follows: KAGVTQTPRYLIKTRGQQVTLSCSPISGHRSVSWYQQTPGQGLQFLFEYFSETQRNKGNFPGRFSGRQFSNSRSEMNVSTLELGDSALYLCASSRGQGDVGYTFGSGTRLTVV.

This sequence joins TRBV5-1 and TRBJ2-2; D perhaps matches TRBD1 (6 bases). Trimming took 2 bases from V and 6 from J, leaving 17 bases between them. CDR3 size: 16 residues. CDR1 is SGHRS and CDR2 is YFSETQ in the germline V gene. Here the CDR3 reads CASSFMGIEGAGELFF. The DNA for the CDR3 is TGCGCCAGCAGCTTTATGGGAATAGAGGGGGCCGGGGAGCTGTTTTTT. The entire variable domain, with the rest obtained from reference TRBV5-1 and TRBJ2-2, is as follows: KAGVTQTPRYLIKTRGQQVTLSCSPISGHRSVSWYQQTPGQGLQFLFEYFSETQRNKGNFPGRFSGRQFSNSRSEMNVSTLELGDSALYLCASSFMGIEGAGELFFGEGSRLTVL.

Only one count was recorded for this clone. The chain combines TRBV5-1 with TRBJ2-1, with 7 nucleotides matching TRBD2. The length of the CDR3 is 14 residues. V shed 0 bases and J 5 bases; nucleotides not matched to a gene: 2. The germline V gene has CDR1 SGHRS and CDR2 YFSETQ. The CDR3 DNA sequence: TGCGCCAGCAGCTTGGTTGCGGGAGACAATGAGCAGTTCTTC. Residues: CASSLVAGDNEQFF.

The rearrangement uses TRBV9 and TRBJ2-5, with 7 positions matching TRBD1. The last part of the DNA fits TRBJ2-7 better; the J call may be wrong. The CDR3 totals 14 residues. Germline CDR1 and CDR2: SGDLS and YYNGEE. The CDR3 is CASSPRQGWYEQYF. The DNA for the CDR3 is TGTGCCAGCAGCCCCCGACAGGGATGGTACGAGCAGTACTTC.

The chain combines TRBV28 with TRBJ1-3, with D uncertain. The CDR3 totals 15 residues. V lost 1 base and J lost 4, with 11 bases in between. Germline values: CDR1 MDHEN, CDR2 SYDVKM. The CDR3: CASSLLPGGGNTIYF. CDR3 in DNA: TGTGCCAGCAGTTTATTGCCGGGAGGCGGAAACACCATATATTTT.

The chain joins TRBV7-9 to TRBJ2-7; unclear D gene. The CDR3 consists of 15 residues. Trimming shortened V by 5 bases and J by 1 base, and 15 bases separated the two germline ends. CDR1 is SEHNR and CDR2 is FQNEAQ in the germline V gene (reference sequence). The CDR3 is CASSVAAAHSYEQYF. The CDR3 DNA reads TGTGCCAGCAGCGTTGCGGCGGCCCATTCCTACGAGCAGTACTTC.

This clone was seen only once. CDR3: CASSYALGPGDEQYF. As DNA, the CDR3 is TGCGCCAGCAGCTACGCCCTCGGTCCGGGGGACGAGCAGTACTTC. The V and J genes are TRBV4-1 and TRBJ2-7; maybe TRBD2 (6 bases). Deletions cut 5 bases from V and 5 bases from J, with 19 bases between. From germline, CDR1 is MGHRA and CDR2 YSYEKL. The CDR3 is made up of 15 amino acids.